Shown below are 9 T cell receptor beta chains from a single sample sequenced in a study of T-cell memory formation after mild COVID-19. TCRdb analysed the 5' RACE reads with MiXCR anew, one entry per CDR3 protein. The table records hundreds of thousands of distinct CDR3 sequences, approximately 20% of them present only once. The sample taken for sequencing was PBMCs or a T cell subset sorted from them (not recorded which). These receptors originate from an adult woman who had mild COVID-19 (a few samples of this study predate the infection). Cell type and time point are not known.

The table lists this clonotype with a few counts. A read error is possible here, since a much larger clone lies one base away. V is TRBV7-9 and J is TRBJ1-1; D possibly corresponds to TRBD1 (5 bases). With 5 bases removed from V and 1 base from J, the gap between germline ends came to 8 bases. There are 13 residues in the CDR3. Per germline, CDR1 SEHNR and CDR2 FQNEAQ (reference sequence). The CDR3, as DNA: TGTGCCAGCAGCGGACACCCGAACACTGAAGCTTTCTTT. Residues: CASSGHPNTEAFF.

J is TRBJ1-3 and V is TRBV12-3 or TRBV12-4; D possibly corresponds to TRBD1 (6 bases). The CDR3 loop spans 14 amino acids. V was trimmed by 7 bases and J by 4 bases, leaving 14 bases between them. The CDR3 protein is CASNPWGTGNTIYF. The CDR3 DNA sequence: TGTGCCAGCAACCCGTGGGGGACAGGAAACACCATATATTTT.

CDR3 protein: CASSLAANPGAFF. The CDR3 DNA reads TGTGCCAGCAGCTTAGCGGCCAACCCTGGGGCTTTCTTT. The genes are TRBV7-2 and TRBJ1-1; D is undetermined. The length of the CDR3 is 13 residues. CDR1 and CDR2 from the germline V gene are SGHTA and FQGNSA. The V end lost 0 bases, the J end lost 11 bases, and 13 bases lay between the germline ends.

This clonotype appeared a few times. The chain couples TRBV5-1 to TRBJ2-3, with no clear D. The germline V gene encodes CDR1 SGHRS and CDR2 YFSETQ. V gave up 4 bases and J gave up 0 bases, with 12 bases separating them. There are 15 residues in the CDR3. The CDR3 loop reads CASSQITSSTDTQYF. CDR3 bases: TGCGCCAGCAGCCAGATTACATCGAGCACAGATACGCAGTATTTT.

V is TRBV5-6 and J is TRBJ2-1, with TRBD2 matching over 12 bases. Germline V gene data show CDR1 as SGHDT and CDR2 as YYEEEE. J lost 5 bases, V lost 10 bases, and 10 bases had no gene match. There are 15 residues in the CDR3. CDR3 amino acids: CACSGTSGSNNEQFF. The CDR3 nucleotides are TGTGCCTGTTCCGGGACTAGCGGGTCCAACAATGAGCAGTTCTTC.

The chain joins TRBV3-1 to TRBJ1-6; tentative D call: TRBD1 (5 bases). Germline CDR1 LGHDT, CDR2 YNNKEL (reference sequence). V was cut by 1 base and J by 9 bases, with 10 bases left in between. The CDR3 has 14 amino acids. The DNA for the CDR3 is TGTGCCAGCAGCCAAGGCAGGGAAGGTTCACCCCTCCACTTT. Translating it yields CASSQGREGSPLHF. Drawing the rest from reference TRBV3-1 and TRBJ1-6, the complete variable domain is DTAVSQTPKYLVTQMGNDKSIKCEQNLGHDTMYWYKQDSKKFLKIMFSYNNKELIINETVPNRFSPKSPDKAHLNLHINSLELGDSAVYFCASSQGREGSPLHFGNGTRLTVT.

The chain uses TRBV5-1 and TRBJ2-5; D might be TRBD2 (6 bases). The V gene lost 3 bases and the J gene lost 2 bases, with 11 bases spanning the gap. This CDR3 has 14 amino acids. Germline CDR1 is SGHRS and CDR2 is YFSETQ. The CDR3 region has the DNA TGCGCCAGCAGCTCCGGGAGTCGACAAGAGACCCAGTACTTC. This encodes CASSSGSRQETQYF.

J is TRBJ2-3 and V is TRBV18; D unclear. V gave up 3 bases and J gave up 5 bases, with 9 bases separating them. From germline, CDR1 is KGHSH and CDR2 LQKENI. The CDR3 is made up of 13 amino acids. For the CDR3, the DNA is TGTGCCAGCTCACCGATGGACGGAGATACGCAGTATTTT. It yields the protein CASSPMDGDTQYF.

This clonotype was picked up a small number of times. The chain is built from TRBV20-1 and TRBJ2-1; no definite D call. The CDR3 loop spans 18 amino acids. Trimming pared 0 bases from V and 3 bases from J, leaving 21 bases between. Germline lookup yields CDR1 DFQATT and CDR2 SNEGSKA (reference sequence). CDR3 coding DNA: TGCAGTGCTAGAGATACGGTCTATACTTTCTCCTACTACAATGAGCAGTTCTTC. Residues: CSARDTVYTFSYYNEQFF.